This passage covers 11 T cell receptor beta chains from one sample sequenced in a study of cytomegalovirus exposure and HLA in healthy donors. Profiling relied on immunoSEQ multiplex PCR, and the TCRdb table lists in-frame clones only, not all of them. The sample records about 55,000 clones, about 93% being singletons. Sequencing used PBMCs. The receptors were sampled from a man younger than 35 in good health and CMV-seronegative.

The sample holds a few counts of this clone. This chain's CDR3 is CASSDQGSSGNTIYF. The CDR3 DNA sequence: TGTGCCAGCAGTGATCAGGGCAGCTCTGGAAACACCATATATTTT. The gene calls are TRBV2 and TRBJ1-3; TRBD1 is a possible D gene (5 bases). This CDR3 is 15 amino acids long. Germline V lookup: CDR1 SNHLY, CDR2 FYNNEI. With 3 bases removed from V and 0 bases from J, the gap between germline ends came to 9 bases.

This clone was observed once. J is TRBJ2-7 and V is TRBV6-5, with 8 bases aligning to TRBD1. The germline CDR1 and CDR2 sequences are MNHEY and SVGAGI. J lost 5 bases, V lost 5 bases, and 8 bases had no gene match. This CDR3 has 14 amino acids. This chain's CDR3 is CASSHGQGANEQYF. CDR3 nucleotides: TGTGCCAGCAGTCACGGCCAGGGGGCCAACGAGCAGTACTTC.

This chain links TRBV11-3 with TRBJ2-3; possibly TRBD2 for D (5 bases). Germline lookup yields CDR1 SGHNT and CDR2 YENEEA. The ends were cut back, 1 base at V and 1 base at J, with 9 bases in the middle. The CDR3 spans 15 residues. In nucleotides, the CDR3 is TGTGCCAGCAGCTTAGGCGGGTTGGGCACAGATACGCAGTATTTT. It translates to CASSLGGLGTDTQYF.

The J gene is TRBJ1-5, the V gene TRBV2; D not certain. CDR1 is SNHLY and CDR2 is FYNNEI in the germline V gene. V was pared by 8 bases and J by 11 bases, with 13 bases between. The CDR3 is 11 residues long. CDR3 nucleotide sequence: TGTGCCAGCCAGGAAGCCGGGGCCCAGCATTTT. Translation: CASQEAGAQHF.

This chain links TRBV28 with TRBJ1-2; 8 bases fit TRBD1. The V segment lost 6 bases and the J segment 9 bases; nucleotides outside the gene matches: 6. The CDR3 is 12 residues long. CDR1 and CDR2 from the germline V gene are MDHEN and SYDVKM. The CDR3 nucleotides are TGTGCCAGCAGAGGACAGGGATCGAGCTACACCTTC. Translating gives CASRGQGSSYTF.

The chain couples TRBV6-1 to TRBJ1-2; D not resolved. The germline gives CDR1 MNHNS, CDR2 SASEGT. Trimming cost V 5 bases and J 6 bases, with 7 bases left between them. The CDR3 spans 11 residues. DNA for the CDR3: TGTGCCAGCAGTTACGGGAATGGCTACACCTTC. Translated, it gives CASSYGNGYTF.

The chain employs TRBV5-1 and TRBJ2-5; D may be TRBD2 (5 bases). Trimming cost V 4 bases and J 2 bases, with 9 bases left between them. This CDR3 is 13 amino acids long. The germline gives CDR1 SGHRS, CDR2 YFSETQ. The CDR3 here is CASSLPGQETQYF. As DNA, the CDR3 is TGCGCCAGCAGCCTGCCGGGACAAGAGACCCAGTACTTC.

The chain has TRBV5-6 and TRBJ1-2; D remains unclear. CDR3 length: 14 residues. The V end was cut by 0 bases, the J end by 2 bases, with 8 bases between. Germline values: CDR1 SGHDT, CDR2 YYEEEE. The CDR3 nucleotides read TGTGCCAGCAGCTTGGAGGGAGCGAACTATGGCTACACCTTC. Protein: CASSLEGANYGYTF.

This chain links TRBV2 with TRBJ2-7, with TRBD2 matching 9 bases. CDR1 SNHLY and CDR2 FYNNEI come from the germline V gene. This CDR3 spans 15 amino acids. The V and J ends lost 7 bases and 0 bases, in that order; junction bases with no gene match: 7. The chain's CDR3 is CASKISGSASYEQYF. CDR3 DNA sequence: TGTGCCAGCAAGATTAGCGGGAGCGCCTCCTACGAGCAGTACTTC. Full variable domain (remainder filled in from reference TRBV2 and TRBJ2-7): EPEVTQTPSHQVTQMGQEVILRCVPISNHLYFYWYRQILGQKVEFLVSFYNNEISEKSEIFDDQFSVERPDGSNFTLKIRSTKLEDSAMYFCASKISGSASYEQYFGPGTRLTVT.

The rearrangement uses TRBV7-8 and TRBJ2-1; D remains unclear. Germline CDR1 reads SGHVS; CDR2 reads FQNEAQ. V was pared by 5 bases and J by 0 bases, with 14 bases between. CDR3 length equals 16 residues. The CDR3 nucleotides read TGTGCCAGCAGCACGGATTCTAGTAGCTCCTACAATGAGCAGTTCTTC. It translates to CASSTDSSSSYNEQFF.

V usage is TRBV4-1 and J usage is TRBJ2-3; TRBD2 agrees at 10 bases. Germline CDR1 MGHRA, CDR2 YSYEKL. The CDR3 length is 15 residues. Trimming at V came to 4 bases and at J to 4 bases, leaving 5 bases not matched to a gene. CDR3 amino acids: CASSRQREGADTQYF. The CDR3 DNA reads as TGCGCCAGCAGCCGTCAGCGGGAGGGTGCAGATACGCAGTATTTT.